This T cell receptor beta chain stems from a study of blood T cell repertoires in COVID-19. The wider study: COVID-19 samples, acute and convalescent, were from the United States, Italy and Spain. In each case, the material was cDNA or gDNA derived from T cells, B-cell-depleted T cells, or PBMCs.

In Seattle, patients joined the study during active infection and were tracked longitudinally. Per the germline V gene, CDR1 is GTSNPN and CDR2 is SVGIG (reference sequence). V was trimmed by 4 bases and J by 11 bases, leaving 18 bases between them. This CDR3 has 13 amino acids. Authors' methods: Reference gene primer amplification gave nucleated cell count estimates. The protocol was immunoSEQ multiplex PCR, while the TCRdb copy is restricted to in-frame clones and leaves out a portion. Clone size and the V and J calls come from that table; the DNA yielded D and trimming. Seen here are approximately 63,000 clones, 85% to 90% observed once, and the top ten hold 15% to 20%.

J is TRBJ1-5 and V is TRBV30, with D perhaps TRBD1 (5 bases). The sample was peripheral blood. This clonotype originated in a woman in her sixties with COVID-19, enrolled during active disease. The CDR3 nucleotides read TGTGCCTGGAAGACCCGGGACTATGAGGCCCAGCATTTT. This codes for CAWKTRDYEAQHF. Variable domain in full (rest from reference TRBV30 and TRBJ1-5): SQTIHQWPATLVQPVGSPLSLECTVEGTSNPNLYWYRQAAGRGLQLLFYSVGIGQISSEVPQNLSASRPQDRQFILSSKKLLLSDSGFYLCAWKTRDYEAQHFGDGTRLSIL.